This passage covers 32 T cell receptor beta chains from one sample sequenced in a study of T-cell reconstitution after alpha-beta-depleted transplantation in children. Unique molecular identifiers were incorporated during preparation of the TCRbeta library. TCRdb re-called the PCR reads with MiXCR, one entry per CDR3 protein. The sample has a few hundred thousand distinct CDR3 sequences; 13% are singletons. Here the sequenced sample was PBMCs, mostly from graft donor cells, taken 360 days after TCRalphabeta/CD19-depleted stem cell transplant. Receptor source: a male patient younger than 18 who had a stem cell transplant for acute myeloid leukemia, so the T cells may come from the graft donor.

The genes are TRBV7-9 and TRBJ1-5; TRBD1 is a possible D gene (6 bases). The ends were cut back, 1 base at V and 5 bases at J, with 9 bases in the middle. The CDR3 is 14 residues long. Germline CDR1 and CDR2: SEHNR and FQNEAQ (reference sequence). CDR3 sequence: CASSLVGADQPQHF. For the CDR3, the DNA is TGTGCCAGCAGCTTAGTGGGGGCTGATCAGCCCCAGCATTTT. Full variable domain (rest looked up from reference TRBV7-9 and TRBJ1-5): DTGVSQNPRHKITKRGQNVTFRCDPISEHNRLYWYRQTLGQGPEFLTYFQNEAQLEKSRLLSDRFSAERPKGSFSTLEIQRTEQGDSAMYLCASSLVGADQPQHFGDGTRLSIL.

This clonotype was detected only a few times. This chain joins TRBV10-3 and TRBJ2-1, with 7 positions matching TRBD2. V gave up 7 bases and J gave up 6 bases; unmatched junction bases: 9. Germline loops: CDR1 ENHRY, CDR2 SYGVKD. The CDR3 covers 14 residues. The CDR3 loop is CAIKAGETFNEQFF. DNA for the CDR3: TGTGCCATCAAGGCGGGAGAGACTTTCAATGAGCAGTTCTTC.

The chain joins TRBV20-1 to TRBJ2-3; 13 bases are a match to TRBD2. CDR3 length: 16 amino acids. The V gene end was trimmed by 3 bases and the J gene end by 6 bases; junction bases not matched to a gene: 9. Germline V gene sequence: CDR1 DFQATT, CDR2 SNEGSKA (reference sequence). The CDR3, as DNA: TGCAGTGCTAGTATCGCAGGACTAGCGGGAGCTGATACGCAGTATTTT. Translating gives CSASIAGLAGADTQYF.

The rearrangement links TRBV4-3 to TRBJ1-4; a possible D gene is TRBD1 (5 bases). CDR3 size: 15 residues. V was cut by 0 bases and J by 1 base, with 6 bases left in between. The germline V gene encodes CDR1 LGHNA and CDR2 YSLEER. In DNA, the CDR3 is TGCGCCAGCAGCCAAGATGGGGGAACTAATGAAAAACTGTTTTTT. Protein: CASSQDGGTNEKLFF.

This clonotype was observed a few times. This rearrangement joins TRBV20-1 to TRBJ2-7; a weak D match, TRBD2 (5 bases). There are 14 residues in the CDR3. The germline V and J ends were trimmed by 3 bases and 0 bases, with 12 bases remaining between them. The germline V gene encodes CDR1 DFQATT and CDR2 SNEGSKA (reference sequence). The CDR3 coding sequence is TGCAGTGCTAGTCCCGGGGTTGGCTCCTACGAGCAGTACTTC. This translates into CSASPGVGSYEQYF.

This clonotype appeared a few times. One end of the junction does not line up with germline, which may come from a read error. V is TRBV7-9 and J is TRBJ2-7; 8 bases map to TRBD2. This CDR3 spans 16 amino acids. Germline V gives CDR1 SEHNR, CDR2 FQNEAQ (reference sequence). The CDR3 reads CASSLWGFRKRGILHF. The DNA for the CDR3 is TGTGCCAGCAGCTTATGGGGGTTCAGGAAGCGGGGGATTCTCCACTTC.

The V and J genes are TRBV20-1 and TRBJ2-5; 11 bases line up with TRBD2. The CDR3 is made up of 15 amino acids. The germline CDR1 and CDR2 sequences are DFQATT and SNEGSKA (reference sequence). Losses at the gene ends were 5 bases for V and 5 bases for J; bases not matched to a gene: 10. The CDR3 protein is CSAADSGRASETQYF. The CDR3 coding sequence is TGCAGTGCTGCGGATAGCGGGAGGGCCTCCGAGACCCAGTACTTC.

This clonotype was found many times. The V gene is TRBV4-2, the J gene TRBJ2-2; D tentatively reads TRBD1 or TRBD2 (5 bases each). V was clipped by 8 bases and J by 4 bases, with 11 bases between them. The germline V gene has CDR1 LGHNA and CDR2 YNFKEQ. The CDR3 has 13 amino acids. Here the CDR3 reads CASRAGTTGELFF. The CDR3 nucleotides are TGTGCCAGCCGGGCAGGGACCACCGGGGAGCTGTTTTTT.

The chain couples TRBV25-1 to TRBJ1-1; D is unresolved. Germline CDR1 reads MGHDK; CDR2 reads SYGVNS. This CDR3 has 12 residues. Trimming shortened V by 8 bases and J by 7 bases, and 14 bases separated the two germline ends. The CDR3 loop is CASSEADGEAFF. CDR3 DNA sequence: TGTGCCAGCTCGGAGGCCGACGGTGAAGCTTTCTTT.

The chain links TRBV6-5 to TRBJ2-6; 8 positions match TRBD1. The CDR3 has 19 amino acids. Trimming at V came to 1 base and at J to 1 base, leaving 9 bases not matched to a gene. The germline gives CDR1 MNHEY, CDR2 SVGAGI. The CDR3 spells CASSYLSGGVGSGANVLTF. In nucleotides, the CDR3 is TGTGCCAGCAGTTACTTGTCAGGGGGCGTCGGGTCTGGGGCCAACGTCCTGACTTTC.

This clonotype was observed a few times. The chain joins TRBV6-5 to TRBJ2-5, with D uncertain. The CDR3 has 16 residues. The germline gives CDR1 MNHEY, CDR2 SVGAGI. The V end lost 0 bases, the J end lost 1 base, and 12 bases lay between the germline ends. This CDR3 reads CASSYSTSRFQETQYF. CDR3 coding DNA: TGTGCCAGCAGTTACTCGACCTCGCGTTTCCAAGAGACCCAGTACTTC.

Only a few counts were recorded for this clonotype. The chain couples TRBV3-1 to TRBJ2-1; 12 nucleotides align to TRBD2. Germline-derived CDR1 and CDR2 are LGHDT and YNNKEL (reference sequence). The V and J ends lost 4 bases and 9 bases, in that order; junction bases with no gene match: 10. CDR3 length: 16 amino acids. The CDR3 here is CASSRSSGRAGVEQFF. For the CDR3, the DNA is TGTGCCAGCAGCCGCTCTAGCGGGAGGGCCGGAGTTGAGCAGTTCTTC.

This clonotype came up a few times. The chain carries TRBV5-1 and TRBJ2-7; the D gene is possibly TRBD1 (6 bases). Germline CDR1 is SGHRS and CDR2 is YFSETQ. This CDR3 is 15 amino acids long. V dropped 3 bases and J dropped 4 bases, with 17 bases sitting between them. For the CDR3, the DNA is TGCGCCAGCAGCTCTAACCGGGACACCTTATACGAGCAGTACTTC. It specifies CASSSNRDTLYEQYF.

The V call is TRBV20-1, the J call TRBJ2-5; TRBD1 or TRBD2 may be the D gene (5 bases each). With 5 bases removed from V and 1 base from J, the gap between germline ends came to 11 bases. Germline values: CDR1 DFQATT, CDR2 SNEGSKA (reference sequence). The CDR3 consists of 13 residues. The CDR3 DNA is TGCAGTGCTGCAGGGACGGCCCAAGAGACCCAGTACTTC. Protein sequence: CSAAGTAQETQYF.

This rearrangement joins TRBV7-2 to TRBJ2-1, with 10 bases aligning to TRBD2. Per the germline V gene, CDR1 is SGHTA and CDR2 is FQGNSA. The CDR3 is made up of 14 amino acids. Trimming removed 3 bases from V and 9 bases from J; junction bases left unmatched: 5. As DNA, the CDR3 is TGTGCCAGCAGCTTGCTAGCGGGAGTAGGTGAGCAGTTCTTC. This codes for CASSLLAGVGEQFF.

The chain carries TRBV15 and TRBJ2-7; 8 bases map to TRBD1. The CDR3 has 15 amino acids. Germline-derived CDR1 and CDR2 are LNHNV and YYDKDF (reference sequence). The V and J ends lost 1 base and 4 bases, in that order; junction bases with no gene match: 6. CDR3 amino acids: CATSRAKTGVYEQYF. Here the CDR3 DNA reads TGTGCCACCAGCAGAGCCAAGACAGGGGTTTACGAGCAGTACTTC.

This clonotype occurred many times. The chain is built from TRBV14 and TRBJ2-5, with a weak D call TRBD1 (6 bases). Per the germline V gene, CDR1 is SGHDN and CDR2 is FVKESK. V lost 2 bases to trimming and J lost 10 bases, with 17 bases between them. The CDR3 has 14 amino acids. The CDR3 nucleotides are TGTGCCAGCAGCCAATTGGGGGCAGCCTTTGACCAGTACTTC. Amino acids: CASSQLGAAFDQYF.

This clonotype has more than one count but fewer than ten. The rearrangement links TRBV20-1 to TRBJ2-1; maybe TRBD2 (6 bases). CDR3 length: 12 residues. The V gene's germline CDR1 is DFQATT and CDR2 SNEGSKA (reference sequence). CDR3 bases: TGCGGTTCGGGAGAAGGGCAGAATGAGCAGTTCTTC. Encoded protein: CGSGEGQNEQFF.

This clonotype was detected a few times. The J gene is TRBJ2-7, the V gene TRBV9; D may match TRBD1 or TRBD2 (6 bases each). The CDR3 is 16 residues long. Trimming cost V 2 bases and J 2 bases, with 17 bases left between them. Germline V CDR1 and CDR2: SGDLS, YYNGEE. CDR3 region: CASSVRGTPYPYEQYF. In DNA form, the CDR3 reads TGTGCCAGCAGCGTTAGGGGGACTCCCTACCCCTACGAGCAGTACTTC.

The chain joins TRBV21-1 to TRBJ2-4; the table names TRBD2, a call not compared with the DNA. TRBV21-1 is listed as a pseudogene. This CDR3 is 16 amino acids long. The CDR3 DNA reads TGTGCCAGCAGCAAGGTAGCGGGAATGGCCAAAAACATTCAGTACTTC. Translated, it gives CASSKVAGMAKNIQYF.

The gene calls are TRBV28 and TRBJ2-7, with TRBD2 as a possible D gene (5 bases). Trimming took 6 bases from V and 2 from J, leaving 14 bases between them. Germline CDR1 MDHEN, CDR2 SYDVKM. CDR3 length equals 14 residues. The CDR3 coding sequence is TGTGCCAGCAGCCTCGCGGGCTGGGCCTACGAGCAGTACTTC. It specifies CASSLAGWAYEQYF.

This rearrangement joins TRBV27 to TRBJ1-2, with D maybe TRBD1 (5 bases). V lost 2 bases to trimming and J lost 8 bases, with 12 bases between them. The CDR3 runs 13 residues. In germline, CDR1 is MNHEY, CDR2 SMNVEV (reference sequence). Here the CDR3 DNA reads TGTGCCAGCAGTTTAGGGCAGGGCGTGGGCTACACCTTC. It encodes CASSLGQGVGYTF.

V and J are TRBV12-3 or TRBV12-4 and TRBJ2-7, with D tentatively TRBD1 (5 bases). Trimming cost V 3 bases and J 0 bases, with 9 bases left between them. CDR3 length: 14 amino acids. The CDR3 here is CASSFRQISYEQYF. DNA of the CDR3: TGTGCCAGCAGTTTCAGACAGATCTCCTACGAGCAGTACTTC.

This clonotype was counted many times. The rearrangement uses TRBV4-2 and TRBJ2-3; D is possibly TRBD2 (5 bases). Germline V gives CDR1 LGHNA, CDR2 YNFKEQ. V was pared by 0 bases and J by 0 bases, with 10 bases between. This CDR3 contains 16 residues. CDR3 nucleotides: TGTGCCAGCAGCCAAGACGTGGGCGGGAGCACAGATACGCAGTATTTT. It codes for CASSQDVGGSTDTQYF.

This clonotype has only a few counts. The chain combines TRBV11-1 with TRBJ2-1; 16 bases agree with TRBD2. V trimming: 0 bases; J trimming: 0 bases; junction bases outside the gene matches: 11. Per the germline V gene, CDR1 is SGHAT and CDR2 is FQDESV (reference sequence). This CDR3 region has 22 residues. CDR3 nucleotide sequence: TGTGCCAGCAGCTTAGCGCCGGGCACGGGACTAGCGGGAGGGAGCTCCTACAATGAGCAGTTCTTC. Its translation: CASSLAPGTGLAGGSSYNEQFF.

The sample holds a few counts of this clonotype. The genes are TRBV27 and TRBJ2-2, with D possibly TRBD2 on 6 matching bases. Trimming took off 6 bases at V and 6 bases at J, with 17 bases between the two ends. This CDR3 comprises 15 residues. Germline V gives CDR1 MNHEY, CDR2 SMNVEV (reference sequence). The CDR3 here is CASRWGGLASGELFF. The CDR3 nucleotides read TGTGCCAGCAGGTGGGGAGGTCTAGCTTCCGGGGAGCTGTTTTTT.

The V call is TRBV7-2, the J call TRBJ2-5, with TRBD2 as a possible D gene (5 bases). CDR1 is SGHTA, CDR2 FQGNSA, per germline. The CDR3 totals 15 residues. The V and J ends lost 0 bases and 4 bases respectively, with 12 bases between them. CDR3 nucleotide sequence: TGTGCCAGCAGCTTAGCTCTTCTAGCAGCAGAGACCCAGTACTTC. Protein sequence: CASSLALLAAETQYF. Full variable domain (remainder filled in from reference TRBV7-2 and TRBJ2-5): GAGVSQSPSNKVTEKGKDVELRCDPISGHTALYWYRQSLGQGLEFLIYFQGNSAPDKSGLPSDRFSAERTGGSVSTLTIQRTQQEDSAVYLCASSLALLAAETQYFGPGTRLLVL.

This clonotype was found many times. This sequence joins TRBV12-3 or TRBV12-4 and TRBJ2-3; D unclear. The V and J ends lost 6 bases and 4 bases respectively, with 17 bases between them. This CDR3 has 15 residues. The CDR3, as DNA: TGTGCCAGCAGAAGACACACCGCTGGCTCAGATACGCAGTATTTT. This encodes CASRRHTAGSDTQYF.

This clonotype was seen many times. V gene TRBV9 combines with J gene TRBJ1-5; 7 bases are a match to TRBD1. The CDR3 is made up of 17 amino acids. Germline lookup yields CDR1 SGDLS and CDR2 YYNGEE. V dropped 0 bases and J dropped 2; count of bases not matched to a gene: 8. CDR3 residues: CASSVGDGRGGNQPQHF. The CDR3 DNA reads TGTGCCAGCAGCGTAGGTGATGGCAGGGGGGGCAATCAGCCCCAGCATTTT.

This clonotype was seen ten or more times. The gene calls are TRBV28 and TRBJ1-1, with TRBD1 matching over 7 bases. Germline CDR1 and CDR2: MDHEN and SYDVKM. The CDR3 runs to 13 residues. After removal of 5 bases from V and 3 bases from J, the junction contained 3 bases not matched to a gene. The CDR3 bases are TGTGCCAGCAGTCTCGACAGGGACACTGAAGCTTTCTTT. This codes for CASSLDRDTEAFF. Complete variable domain (other parts from reference TRBV28 and TRBJ1-1): DVKVTQSSRYLVKRTGEKVFLECVQDMDHENMFWYRQDPGLGLRLIYFSYDVKMKEKGDIPEGYSVSREKKERFSLILESASTNQTSMYLCASSLDRDTEAFFGQGTRLTVV.

This clonotype occurred many times. The chain's CDR3 is CSVEIREPHFNNEQFF. The CDR3 nucleotides are TGCAGCGTTGAAATACGGGAGCCACATTTTAACAATGAGCAGTTCTTC. The chain couples TRBV29-1 to TRBJ2-1; D is perhaps TRBD2 (6 bases). CDR1 and CDR2 (germline): SQVTM, ANQGSEA. This CDR3 region has 16 residues. The germline V and J ends were trimmed by 2 bases and 5 bases, with 19 bases remaining between them.

This clonotype appeared a few times. This chain joins TRBV4-3 and TRBJ2-1; no clear D. The CDR3 is 15 residues long. Trimming cost V 1 base and J 0 bases, with 7 bases left between them. Germline CDR1 and CDR2: LGHNA and YSLEER. In DNA form, the CDR3 reads TGCGCCAGCAGCCAAGTGGCGAGCTCCTACAATGAGCAGTTCTTC. It encodes CASSQVASSYNEQFF.